These 25 T cell receptor beta chains originate from one sample sequenced in a study of cytomegalovirus exposure and HLA in healthy donors. PCR primers comprised 60 Vbeta and 13 Jbeta primers. The protocol was immunoSEQ multiplex PCR, while the TCRdb copy is restricted to in-frame clones and leaves out a portion. The repertoire has about 67,000 clones, approximately 92% of them found once; the top ten carry over 10%. The sample comprised PBMCs. The receptors shown here come from a woman younger than 45 in good health and CMV-seropositive.

The chain recombines TRBV18 with TRBJ2-5; TRBD1 aligns across 7 bases. Per germline, CDR1 KGHSH and CDR2 LQKENI. There are 14 residues in the CDR3. J gave up 1 base and V 1 base, and 0 bases lay outside the gene matches. CDR3 nucleotide sequence: TGTGCCAGCTCACCACGGACAGGCCAAGAGACCCAGTACTTC. This sequence encodes CASSPRTGQETQYF.

This clone has just a few counts. The V and J genes are TRBV2 and TRBJ2-3; D is undetermined. CDR3 size: 14 residues. Trimming left V 8 bases short and J 2 bases short, with 14 bases between. Germline-derived CDR1 and CDR2 are SNHLY and FYNNEI. In nucleotides, the CDR3 is TGTGCCAGCGCAGACTCTACACACACAGATACGCAGTATTTT. The encoded protein is CASADSTHTDTQYF.

This rearrangement joins TRBV21-1 to TRBJ2-7; TRBD1 is taken as the D call from the table, unchecked against the DNA. TRBV21-1 is designated a pseudogene. This CDR3 is 15 amino acids long. CDR3 in amino acids: CASSKVLSGLSEQYF. The CDR3 DNA follows: TGTGCCAGCAGCAAAGTCCTCTCAGGGTTGAGCGAGCAGTACTTC.

V is TRBV7-8 and J is TRBJ1-5; TRBD1 is a possible D gene (5 bases). The germline CDR1 and CDR2 sequences are SGHVS and FQNEAQ. V lost 1 base and J 9 bases, leaving 7 bases between the germline ends. The CDR3 is made up of 12 amino acids. The CDR3 DNA follows: TGTGCCAGCAGCTTAGACAGGTTGCCCCAGCATTTT. This translates into CASSLDRLPQHF.

The genes are TRBV5-6 and TRBJ2-2; 9 positions match TRBD1. CDR1 and CDR2 from the germline V gene are SGHDT and YYEEEE. V shed 0 bases, J shed 3 bases, and the junction held 0 bases outside the gene matches. This CDR3 contains 15 residues. This CDR3 reads CASSLGTGDTGELFF. The CDR3 DNA reads TGTGCCAGCAGCTTGGGGACAGGGGACACCGGGGAGCTGTTTTTT.

This chain joins TRBV9 and TRBJ2-1, with D perhaps matching TRBD2 (6 bases). Germline V gene data show CDR1 as SGDLS and CDR2 as YYNGEE. The CDR3 contains 13 residues. V gave up 6 bases and J gave up 9 bases, with 16 bases separating them. CDR3 sequence reads: CASTPITSFEQFF. As DNA, the CDR3 is TGTGCCAGCACCCCTATTACTAGCTTTGAGCAGTTCTTC.

CDR3 nucleotide sequence: TGTGCCAGCGGCACCGGGTGGGAGCAGTTCTTC. As protein: CASGTGWEQFF. The genes are TRBV11-2 and TRBJ2-1; D is uncertain. Germline V lookup: CDR1 SGHAT, CDR2 FQNNGV. V lost 8 bases to trimming and J lost 10 bases, with 12 bases between them. The CDR3 spans 11 residues.

The chain is built from TRBV5-6 and TRBJ1-2; no clear D gene. The germline V gene has CDR1 SGHDT and CDR2 YYEEEE. With 0 bases removed from V and 3 bases from J, the gap between germline ends came to 6 bases. The CDR3 has 13 residues. The CDR3 reads CASSLGAHYGYTF. The CDR3 DNA sequence: TGTGCCAGCAGCTTGGGGGCCCACTATGGCTACACCTTC.

V gene TRBV18 combines with J gene TRBJ2-7; perhaps TRBD1 as D (6 bases). This CDR3 region has 13 residues. V lost 4 bases, J lost 2 bases, and 9 bases lay in between. The germline gives CDR1 KGHSH, CDR2 LQKENI. The CDR3 DNA reads TGTGCCAGCTCACAGGGGACAACCTACGAGCAGTACTTC. Amino acids: CASSQGTTYEQYF.

J is TRBJ1-5 and V is TRBV19; 12 nucleotides align to TRBD1. In germline, CDR1 is LNHDA, CDR2 SQIVND (reference sequence). Losses at the gene ends were 3 bases for V and 4 bases for J; bases not matched to a gene: 4. The CDR3 totals 16 residues. The CDR3 is CASSMPGQGANQPQHF. DNA for the CDR3: TGTGCCAGTAGTATGCCGGGACAGGGGGCTAATCAGCCCCAGCATTTT.

The chain carries TRBV9 and TRBJ2-3; 7 nucleotides line up with TRBD2. V lost 3 bases and J lost 2; bases outside the gene matches: 3. CDR1 and CDR2 (germline): SGDLS, YYNGEE. This CDR3 comprises 14 residues. The CDR3 protein is CASSGGGITDTQYF. The CDR3 nucleotides are TGTGCCAGCAGCGGCGGGGGTATCACAGATACGCAGTATTTT.

Points on this clone: The sample has other DNA sequences that encode this CDR3 too. The J gene is TRBJ2-3, the V gene TRBV19; the D gene is possibly TRBD2 (5 bases). The CDR3 covers 19 residues. Germline loops: CDR1 LNHDA, CDR2 SQIVND (reference sequence). The germline V and J ends were trimmed by 3 bases and 2 bases, with 24 bases remaining between them. The CDR3 loop reads CASSMVNTATLAPTDTQYF. For the CDR3, the DNA is TGTGCCAGTAGTATGGTAAACACCGCGACCCTAGCTCCCACAGATACGCAGTATTTT.

V and J are TRBV5-4 and TRBJ2-6; a weak D match, TRBD2 (5 bases). Germline V gene data show CDR1 as SGHNT and CDR2 as YYREEE (reference sequence). Trimming took off 5 bases at V and 0 bases at J, with 12 bases between the two ends. The CDR3 is 16 residues long. The CDR3 bases are TGTGCCAGCAGGACGGGAACCCTCTCTGGGGCCAACGTCCTGACTTTC. The encoded protein is CASRTGTLSGANVLTF.

The chain has TRBV5-6 and TRBJ2-7; perhaps TRBD1 as D (5 bases). CDR3 length equals 15 residues. V lost 4 bases, J lost 3 bases, and 17 bases lay in between. CDR1 SGHDT and CDR2 YYEEEE come from the germline V gene. CDR3 protein: CASSPGSGNNYEQYF. The CDR3 DNA reads as TGTGCCAGCAGCCCCGGTTCAGGGAACAACTACGAGCAGTACTTC.

The chain has TRBV7-8 and TRBJ1-2, with D hard to call. CDR3 length: 15 residues. V was cut by 6 bases and J by 4 bases, with 18 bases left in between. Germline CDR1 and CDR2: SGHVS and FQNEAQ. The CDR3: CASSPQRAGGYGYTF. The CDR3 nucleotides read TGTGCCAGCAGTCCACAGAGAGCCGGAGGCTATGGCTACACCTTC.

The V and J genes are TRBV15 and TRBJ2-3, with 7 bases aligning to TRBD2. Germline lookup yields CDR1 LNHNV and CDR2 YYDKDF (reference sequence). The trim removed 4 bases at V and 2 bases at J, leaving 6 bases unmatched. The CDR3 length is 15 residues. The CDR3 bases are TGTGCCACCAGCACCCCGGGACTACTCACAGATACGCAGTATTTT. Its protein product is CATSTPGLLTDTQYF.

V gene TRBV6-6 combines with J gene TRBJ2-1, with D possibly matching TRBD2 (6 bases). V was cut by 2 bases and J by 0 bases, with 11 bases left in between. Germline V CDR1 and CDR2: MNHNY, SVGAGI (reference sequence). This CDR3 has 16 amino acids. Here the CDR3 DNA reads TGTGCCAGCAGTTACGTGGCGGGGTTCTCCTACAATGAGCAGTTCTTC. Translating it yields CASSYVAGFSYNEQFF.

This clone was seen once. The rearrangement joins TRBV10-3 to TRBJ1-5; a weak D match, TRBD1 (5 bases). This CDR3 has 13 amino acids. Trimming shortened V by 10 bases and J by 3 bases, and 13 bases separated the two germline ends. Germline lookup yields CDR1 ENHRY and CDR2 SYGVKD. The CDR3 DNA reads TGTGCCACTGCGACAGATTCCAATCAGCCCCAGCATTTT. Translated: CATATDSNQPQHF.

The genes are TRBV5-1 and TRBJ2-5, with D tentatively TRBD1 (6 bases). In germline, CDR1 is SGHRS, CDR2 YFSETQ. The CDR3 consists of 13 residues. The V gene lost 0 bases and the J gene lost 11 bases, with 14 bases spanning the gap. In nucleotides, the CDR3 is TGCGCCAGCAGCTTGGTGGGGGCTAGGGAGCAGTACTTC. Protein: CASSLVGAREQYF.

The chain is built from TRBV5-6 and TRBJ2-7; D is possibly TRBD1 (6 bases). Germline CDR1 SGHDT, CDR2 YYEEEE. There are 17 residues in the CDR3. V was cut by 7 bases and J by 1 base, with 24 bases left in between. For the CDR3, the DNA is TGTGCCAGCCAACAGGGTATCGGGCGGACGAGATCCTACGAGCAGTACTTC. Encoded protein: CASQQGIGRTRSYEQYF.

The chain has TRBV2 and TRBJ2-1; D is possibly TRBD1 (6 bases). Germline lookup yields CDR1 SNHLY and CDR2 FYNNEI. Trimming took 4 bases from V and 9 from J, leaving 16 bases between them. There are 14 residues in the CDR3. The CDR3 coding sequence is TGTGCCAGCAGTGGACTGACAGGACCGATTGAGCAGTTCTTC. Protein: CASSGLTGPIEQFF.

The rearrangement uses TRBV4-2 and TRBJ2-3; tentative D call: TRBD1 (5 bases). CDR1 LGHNA and CDR2 YNFKEQ come from the germline V gene. This CDR3 is built from 14 residues. Trimming removed 3 bases at V and 3 bases at J, with 10 bases between. The CDR3: CASSQGRSTDTQYF. In DNA form, the CDR3 reads TGTGCCAGCAGCCAGGGGCGGAGTACAGATACGCAGTATTTT.

CDR3 region: CASSSRRGTGRTSGGGEQFF. As DNA, the CDR3 is TGTGCCAGCAGTTCCCGACGGGGGACAGGGAGGACTAGCGGGGGCGGTGAGCAGTTCTTC. This chain joins TRBV9 and TRBJ2-1, with 13 bases fitting TRBD2. V gave up 5 bases and J gave up 9 bases; unmatched junction bases: 23. CDR1 is SGDLS, CDR2 YYNGEE, per germline. The CDR3 is 20 amino acids.

The chain joins TRBV5-1 to TRBJ2-1, with D possibly TRBD1 on 5 matching bases. V was trimmed by 7 bases and J by 1 base, leaving 18 bases between them. Germline lookup yields CDR1 SGHRS and CDR2 YFSETQ. The CDR3 spans 16 residues. The CDR3, as DNA: TGCGCCAGCCTCGCAGGAGTTAGGGGTTCCTACAATGAGCAGTTCTTC. Residues: CASLAGVRGSYNEQFF.

The CDR3 is CASSGSSGRDYNEQFF. The CDR3, as DNA: TGTGCCAGCAGCGGGTCTAGCGGGAGGGACTACAATGAGCAGTTCTTC. The chain couples TRBV9 to TRBJ2-1, with 12 bases lining up with TRBD2. This CDR3 is built from 16 residues. Germline V gene data show CDR1 as SGDLS and CDR2 as YYNGEE. Unmatched junction bases numbered 4, after V lost 3 bases and J lost 3 bases.